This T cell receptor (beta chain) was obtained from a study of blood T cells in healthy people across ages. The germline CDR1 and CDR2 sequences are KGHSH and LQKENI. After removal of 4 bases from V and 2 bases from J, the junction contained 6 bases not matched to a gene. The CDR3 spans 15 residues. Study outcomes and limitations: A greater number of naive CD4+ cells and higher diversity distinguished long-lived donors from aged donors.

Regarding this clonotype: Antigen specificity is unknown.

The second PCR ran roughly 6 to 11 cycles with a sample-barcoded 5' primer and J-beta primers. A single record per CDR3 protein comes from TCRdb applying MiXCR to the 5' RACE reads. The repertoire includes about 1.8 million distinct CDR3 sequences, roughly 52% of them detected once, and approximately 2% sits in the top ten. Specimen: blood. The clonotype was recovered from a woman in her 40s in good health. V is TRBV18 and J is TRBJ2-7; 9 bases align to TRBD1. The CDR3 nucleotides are TGTGCCAGCTCACGTGACGGGACAGGGACCTACGAGCAGTACTTC. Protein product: CASSRDGTGTYEQYF.